The 16 T cell receptor beta chains below come from one sample, sequenced in a study of blood T cell repertoires in COVID-19. Generated by immunoSEQ multiplex PCR, the TCRdb table keeps only in-frame clones and is missing some. The top ten clones hold about 3.9% of a sample with approximately 130,000 clones, 70% to 90% of them seen once. The sample consisted of peripheral blood. All receptors derive from a man aged 55 to 70 with acute or convalescent COVID-19.

The chain carries TRBV7-2 and TRBJ2-2; weak D call: TRBD1 (6 bases). The CDR3 is made up of 15 amino acids. V lost 6 bases, J lost 7 bases, and 18 bases lay in between. Germline V CDR1 and CDR2: SGHTA, FQGNSA. The DNA for the CDR3 is TGTGCCAGCAGACCCGGACAGCAACCCAACGGGGAGCTGTTTTTT. It is translated as CASRPGQQPNGELFF.

The rearrangement uses TRBV29-1 and TRBJ2-2, with no clear D. CDR3 length: 15 residues. Germline V gives CDR1 SQVTM, CDR2 ANQGSEA. V lost 3 bases and J 4 bases, leaving 15 bases between the germline ends. In DNA form, the CDR3 reads TGCAGCGTTGACCCTCTAGGTCCCCCCACCGGGGAGCTGTTTTTT. This codes for CSVDPLGPPTGELFF.

J is TRBJ1-5 and V is TRBV19; D may be TRBD1 (6 bases). Germline V gene sequence: CDR1 LNHDA, CDR2 SQIVND (reference sequence). The CDR3 is made up of 14 amino acids. The V end was cut by 5 bases, the J end by 6 bases, with 14 bases between. The CDR3 protein is CASSGGATGQPQHF. Here the CDR3 DNA reads TGTGCCAGTAGTGGGGGGGCGACAGGTCAGCCCCAGCATTTT.

This clone was seen more than once but under ten times. The rearrangement joins TRBV28 to TRBJ2-2, with 10 bases fitting TRBD1. This CDR3 has 14 residues. The ends lost 5 bases at V and 4 bases at J; junction bases unmatched: 1. Germline V gene sequence: CDR1 MDHEN, CDR2 SYDVKM. DNA of the CDR3: TGTGCCAGCAGTGACAGGGGGCGCACCGGGGAGCTGTTTTTT. Translation gives CASSDRGRTGELFF.

This clone was seen a few times. J is TRBJ2-2 and V is TRBV28; D might be TRBD2 (6 bases). The CDR3 consists of 18 residues. V gave up 4 bases and J gave up 1 base, with 19 bases separating them. Per the germline V gene, CDR1 is MDHEN and CDR2 is SYDVKM. This CDR3 is CASSSGGDWLKNTGELFF. The CDR3 DNA reads TGTGCCAGCAGTTCTGGAGGGGACTGGCTAAAGAACACCGGGGAGCTGTTTTTT. Combining the CDR3 with reference TRBV28 and TRBJ2-2 gives the whole variable domain DVKVTQSSRYLVKRTGEKVFLECVQDMDHENMFWYRQDPGLGLRLIYFSYDVKMKEKGDIPEGYSVSREKKERFSLILESASTNQTSMYLCASSSGGDWLKNTGELFFGEGSRLTVL.

The genes are TRBV28 and TRBJ2-5; 9 bases map to TRBD1. The CDR3 sequence is 15 residues long. Trimming took 3 bases from V and 5 from J; bases not matched to a gene: 7. Germline V gene sequence: CDR1 MDHEN, CDR2 SYDVKM. CDR3 DNA sequence: TGTGCCAGCAGTTTTAGCGGACAGGGGATGGAGACCCAGTACTTC. Translation: CASSFSGQGMETQYF.

The genes are TRBV11-2 and TRBJ2-7, with 8 bases matching TRBD1. The V gene's germline CDR1 is SGHAT and CDR2 FQNNGV. The V and J ends lost 4 bases and 3 bases, in that order; junction bases with no gene match: 2. The CDR3 runs to 13 residues. The CDR3 sequence is CASSSGQVYEQYF. The CDR3 DNA sequence: TGTGCCAGCAGCTCGGGACAGGTCTACGAGCAGTACTTC.

The rearrangement links TRBV29-1 to TRBJ2-5; TRBD2 agrees at 9 bases. CDR3 length: 14 residues. CDR1 and CDR2 (germline): SQVTM, ANQGSEA. The ends lost 3 bases at V and 5 bases at J; junction bases unmatched: 7. CDR3 in DNA: TGCAGCGTTGAGGCGGGAGGGCCGGGGGAGACCCAGTACTTC. This sequence encodes CSVEAGGPGETQYF.

V usage is TRBV19 and J usage is TRBJ1-2; D is undetermined. The CDR3 totals 12 residues. Trimming cost V 7 bases and J 0 bases, with 6 bases left between them. CDR1 LNHDA and CDR2 SQIVND come from the germline V gene (reference sequence). In nucleotides, the CDR3 is TGTGCCAGTAATCGGGCTAACTATGGCTACACCTTC. Encoded protein: CASNRANYGYTF. The full variable domain, with the rest looked up from reference TRBV19 and TRBJ1-2, is DGGITQSPKYLFRKEGQNVTLSCEQNLNHDAMYWYRQDPGQGLRLIYYSQIVNDFQKGDIAEGYSVSREKKESFPLTVTSAQKNPTAFYLCASNRANYGYTFGSGTRLTVV.

This chain uses TRBV18 with TRBJ1-6; D not certain. CDR1 and CDR2 (germline): KGHSH, LQKENI. The CDR3 loop spans 14 amino acids. The ends were cut back, 3 bases at V and 11 bases at J, with 14 bases in the middle. The CDR3 DNA is TGTGCCAGCTCACCTTCTTCAAACGAGGCACCCCTCCACTTT. Amino acid sequence: CASSPSSNEAPLHF.

V usage is TRBV6-2 or TRBV6-3 and J usage is TRBJ2-3; D might be TRBD2 (7 bases). The germline CDR1 and CDR2 sequences are MNHEY and SVGEGT. Trimming removed 4 bases at V and 6 bases at J, with 11 bases between. The CDR3 is 13 residues long. Written as DNA, the CDR3 is TGTGCCAGCAGTTGGACAGCGGGGGATACGCAGTATTTT. Protein sequence: CASSWTAGDTQYF.

The chain links TRBV27 to TRBJ1-6, with TRBD1 identical over 12 bases. The trim removed 7 bases at V and 9 bases at J, leaving 4 bases unmatched. CDR3 size: 14 residues. The germline V gene has CDR1 MNHEY and CDR2 SMNVEV (reference sequence). The CDR3 region has the DNA TGTGCCAGCACCCGGGACAGGGGGCTTTCACCCCTCCACTTT. Its translation: CASTRDRGLSPLHF.

The chain couples TRBV9 to TRBJ2-7, with 9 nucleotides matching TRBD2. Per germline, CDR1 SGDLS and CDR2 YYNGEE. This CDR3 has 15 amino acids. Germline trimming cut 1 base from V and 5 bases from J; bases unmatched to any gene: 7. The CDR3 reads CASSVQAGGQDEQYF. Here the CDR3 DNA reads TGTGCCAGCAGCGTACAAGCGGGAGGCCAGGACGAGCAGTACTTC.

This clone was recorded once. The chain joins TRBV3-1 (or the pseudogene TRBV3-2) to TRBJ2-3; 8 bases align to TRBD2. This CDR3 is built from 17 residues. In germline, CDR1 is LGHDT, CDR2 YNNKEL (reference sequence). The V gene end was trimmed by 1 base and the J gene end by 2 bases; junction bases not matched to a gene: 8. In DNA, the CDR3 is TGTGCCAGCAGCCAAGTGGCGGGAGGCGGGTACACAGATACGCAGTATTTT. This codes for CASSQVAGGGYTDTQYF.

J is TRBJ2-3 and V is TRBV19; D may be TRBD1 (5 bases). CDR1 and CDR2 (germline): LNHDA, SQIVND (reference sequence). The length of the CDR3 is 13 residues. V lost 6 bases and J 6 bases, leaving 13 bases between the germline ends. The CDR3 nucleotides read TGTGCCAGTAGCCCTAGGGGCCGGGATACGCAGTATTTT. It yields the protein CASSPRGRDTQYF.

In this sample, this clone turned up a few times. The chain is built from TRBV7-6 and TRBJ1-4; 10 bases are a match to TRBD1. J was trimmed by 6 bases and V by 1 base; bases with no gene match: 2. The germline gives CDR1 SGHVS, CDR2 FNYEAQ. The CDR3 has 15 residues. The CDR3 region has the DNA TGTGCCAGCAGCTTAGGAGGGACAGGGGATGAAAAACTGTTTTTT. Translation gives CASSLGGTGDEKLFF.